The next 24 T cell receptor beta chains were all read from a single sample in a study of OX40 agonist ivuxolimab in advanced cancers. Library preparation was by the immunoSEQ multiplex PCR assay. TCRdb stores this immuneACCESS table with in-frame sequences only. Part of the clones is absent; in the studies checked, under half of the shortfall reflects unresolved V genes, and no reason is known for the rest. The sample table records more than 11,000 clones; around 81% of these occur just once. The top ten constitute approximately 18% of the sample. The sample in question was CD4+ or CD8+ T cells sorted from blood, obtained in a trial of the OX40 agonist ivuxolimab. These receptors all stem from an adult with an advanced solid tumor such as melanoma, head and neck, liver or kidney cancer.

The CDR3 bases are TGTGCCAGCAGCTTAATAAAGGGGCACCTGTTCTTC. Translation: CASSLIKGHLFF. The J gene is TRBJ2-1, the V gene TRBV7-3, with D tentatively TRBD1 (5 bases). CDR3 length equals 12 residues. Germline assignment: CDR1 SGHTA and CDR2 FQGTGA. V was pared by 1 base and J by 15 bases, with 13 bases between.

The chain employs TRBV28 and TRBJ2-2, with TRBD2 as a possible D gene (5 bases). V dropped 8 bases and J dropped 6 bases, with 16 bases sitting between them. There are 14 residues in the CDR3. Germline CDR1 reads MDHEN; CDR2 reads SYDVKM. CDR3 DNA sequence: TGTGCCAGCTGGGTGGGAGTCCGACCCGGGGAGCTGTTTTTT. It encodes CASWVGVRPGELFF.

The rearrangement links TRBV2 to TRBJ2-7; D assignment may be TRBD1 or TRBD2 (5 bases each). The V end lost 8 bases, the J end lost 3 bases, and 8 bases lay between the germline ends. This CDR3 region has 11 residues. Germline V gene lookup returns CDR1 SNHLY and CDR2 FYNNEI. The CDR3 sequence is CASLGDYEQYF. CDR3 in DNA: TGTGCCAGCTTGGGGGACTACGAGCAGTACTTC.

This clone has just one count. The chain is built from TRBV7-6 and TRBJ2-6, with 9 bases that match TRBD2. CDR1 is SGHVS and CDR2 is FNYEAQ in the germline V gene. After removal of 5 bases from V and 0 bases from J, the junction contained 8 bases not matched to a gene. The CDR3 length is 18 residues. CDR3 sequence reads: CASSQAFSGGSGANVLTF. CDR3 sequence (DNA): TGTGCCAGCAGCCAAGCCTTTAGCGGGGGCTCTGGGGCCAACGTCCTGACTTTC.

The rearrangement uses TRBV15 and TRBJ2-1; perhaps TRBD2 as D (7 bases). V lost 9 bases and J lost 2, with 14 bases in between. Germline CDR1 LNHNV, CDR2 YYDKDF (reference sequence). This CDR3 has 14 amino acids. This CDR3 is CATTRGATYNEQFF. As DNA, the CDR3 is TGTGCCACGACTCGGGGGGCGACCTACAATGAGCAGTTCTTC.

This chain joins TRBV9 and TRBJ2-5; D is ambiguous. The DNA end is a closer match to TRBJ2-7, so the J assignment may be wrong. The CDR3 is 14 residues long. Germline CDR1 is SGDLS and CDR2 is YYNGEE. Here the CDR3 DNA reads TGTGCCAGCAGCGTAGATAGCTCAACCTACGAGCAGTACTTC. This codes for CASSVDSSTYEQYF.

The chain has TRBV10-3 and TRBJ2-5, with D possibly matching TRBD2 (7 bases). CDR3 length equals 14 residues. Trimming removed 6 bases from V and 5 bases from J, with 16 bases in between. CDR1 and CDR2 (germline): ENHRY, SYGVKD. The CDR3 coding sequence is TGTGCCATCAGGGGGGCGGGGGCCGGGGAGACCCAGTACTTC. Amino acids: CAIRGAGAGETQYF.

With regard to this clone: One end of the junction does not line up with germline, which may come from a read error. J is TRBJ2-7 and V is TRBV5-4; tentatively, D is TRBD2 (5 bases). This CDR3 contains 15 residues. The germline V gene has CDR1 SGHNT and CDR2 YYREEE (reference sequence). The CDR3 region has the DNA TGCGCCAGCAGCCAACAAAGGACTGGCTCCTACGAGCAGTACTTC. It specifies CASSQQRTGSYEQYF.

The table lists this clone with a count of one. The V call is TRBV28, the J call TRBJ1-5; TRBD1 agrees at 7 bases. The CDR3 loop spans 16 amino acids. J gave up 1 base and V 10 bases, and 13 bases lay outside the gene matches. Germline CDR1 MDHEN, CDR2 SYDVKM. As DNA, the CDR3 is TGTGCCAACCACGAGCCCCGGGACAGAAGCAATCAGCCCCAGCATTTT. Residues: CANHEPRDRSNQPQHF.

V is TRBV7-9 and J is TRBJ2-3; D is perhaps TRBD1 (5 bases). In germline, CDR1 is SEHNR, CDR2 FQNEAQ (reference sequence). Deletions cut 7 bases from V and 3 bases from J, with 8 bases between. The CDR3 length is 12 residues. CDR3 sequence: CASKGWTDTQYF. For the CDR3, the DNA is TGTGCCAGCAAGGGGTGGACAGATACGCAGTATTTT.

The chain joins TRBV5-2 to TRBJ2-7; the table assigns TRBD1, which was not confirmed against the DNA. TRBV5-2 constitutes a pseudogene. The length of the CDR3 is 13 residues. The CDR3 DNA sequence: TGTGCCAGCAGGCCCGACAGGGACTACGAGCAGTACTTC. The encoded protein is CASRPDRDYEQYF.

This clone has a single count. The J gene is TRBJ2-7, the V gene TRBV2; 12 bases line up with TRBD2. Germline CDR1 SNHLY, CDR2 FYNNEI. The CDR3 is made up of 14 amino acids. After removal of 7 bases from V and 2 bases from J, the junction contained 3 bases not matched to a gene. CDR3 nucleotide sequence: TGTGCCAGCAATGGACTAGCGGGGACCTACGAGCAGTACTTC. Amino acid sequence: CASNGLAGTYEQYF.

This clone is deemed medium-sized. The chain recombines TRBV28 with TRBJ2-7; TRBD2 matches at 7 bases. CDR3 length: 16 amino acids. Per germline, CDR1 MDHEN and CDR2 SYDVKM. The V gene end was trimmed by 0 bases and the J gene end by 7 bases; junction bases not matched to a gene: 12. The CDR3 region has the DNA TGTGCCAGCAGTTTATGGGAGGAGGGAGGGGTAGGTGAGCAGTACTTC. Translated: CASSLWEEGGVGEQYF. Supplemented by reference TRBV28 and TRBJ2-7, the full variable domain reads DVKVTQSSRYLVKRTGEKVFLECVQDMDHENMFWYRQDPGLGLRLIYFSYDVKMKEKGDIPEGYSVSREKKERFSLILESASTNQTSMYLCASSLWEEGGVGEQYFGPGTRLTVT.

This clone has only one observation. Given a much more abundant clone one base away, this may be a read error. The rearrangement joins TRBV5-1 to TRBJ2-3; D is tentatively TRBD1 or TRBD2 (5 bases each). CDR3 length: 15 residues. Germline V CDR1 and CDR2: SGHRS, YFSETQ. CDR3 in amino acids: CAGSVGDPSTDTQYF. The CDR3 DNA reads as TGCGCCGGCAGCGTCGGGGACCCAAGCACAGATACGCAGTATTTT.

This clone was detected once. V usage is TRBV28 and J usage is TRBJ2-7; D perhaps matches TRBD2 (6 bases). Germline V gene data show CDR1 as MDHEN and CDR2 as SYDVKM. The CDR3 sequence is 13 residues long. V lost 6 bases and J 6 bases, leaving 15 bases between the germline ends. Here the CDR3 reads CASSQGTPAEQYF. For the CDR3, the DNA is TGTGCCAGCAGCCAAGGGACTCCTGCCGAGCAGTACTTC.

The chain joins TRBV7-9 to TRBJ2-7; 7 positions agree with TRBD2. CDR3 length: 13 residues. Germline loops: CDR1 SEHNR, CDR2 FQNEAQ (reference sequence). J was trimmed by 3 bases and V by 5 bases; bases with no gene match: 4. The CDR3 bases are TGTGCCAGCAGCGCCCGGGGGGACTACGAGCAGTACTTC. It encodes CASSARGDYEQYF.

This sequence joins TRBV7-3 and TRBJ2-1; a possible D gene is TRBD2 (6 bases). V was pared by 3 bases and J by 1 base, with 10 bases between. CDR3 size: 15 residues. CDR1 and CDR2 from the germline V gene are SGHTA and FQGTGA. In DNA form, the CDR3 reads TGTGCCAGCAGCTTCGGGACTGGGTCCTACAATGAGCAGTTCTTC. Amino acids: CASSFGTGSYNEQFF.

This sequence joins TRBV7-9 and TRBJ1-6, with TRBD1 matching over 8 bases. CDR3 length: 13 residues. The germline gives CDR1 SEHNR, CDR2 FQNEAQ (reference sequence). V was pared by 2 bases and J by 14 bases, with 5 bases of the junction left unmatched. Written as DNA, the CDR3 is TGTGCCAGCAGCTTAAGACAGGGGATCACCCTCCACTTT. This sequence encodes CASSLRQGITLHF.

The CDR3 region has the DNA TGTGCCAGCAGCCCGGGGGAGCGTCAGCCCCAGCATTTT. It translates to CASSPGERQPQHF. The V and J genes are TRBV6-5 and TRBJ1-5, with TRBD1 as a possible D gene (5 bases). This CDR3 spans 13 amino acids. Per the germline V gene, CDR1 is MNHEY and CDR2 is SVGAGI. Trimming removed 6 bases at V and 6 bases at J, with 12 bases between.

A single count supports this clone. J is TRBJ2-7 and V is TRBV7-7; D is tentatively TRBD1 or TRBD2 (5 bases each). The CDR3 sequence is 14 residues long. Germline lookup yields CDR1 SSHAT and CDR2 FNYEAQ (reference sequence). The CDR3 sequence: CASAEGAGLYEQYF. The CDR3 coding sequence is TGTGCTAGCGCGGAAGGGGCAGGCCTCTACGAGCAGTACTTC.

This clone was observed a handful of times. The V call is TRBV28, the J call TRBJ1-5, with D uncertain. V was pared by 7 bases and J by 6 bases, with 4 bases between. Germline values: CDR1 MDHEN, CDR2 SYDVKM. The CDR3 is 10 residues long. The chain's CDR3 is CASNFQPQHF. DNA for the CDR3: TGTGCCAGCAACTTTCAGCCCCAGCATTTT.

This clone ranks as medium-sized. The genes are TRBV4-1 and TRBJ2-1; 9 nucleotides align to TRBD2. Trimming removed 4 bases from V and 6 bases from J; junction bases left unmatched: 4. The CDR3 loop spans 14 amino acids. Germline V lookup: CDR1 MGHRA, CDR2 YSYEKL. CDR3 coding DNA: TGCGCCAGCAGCCTAGGACTAGCGTCCAATGAGCAGTTCTTC. It yields the protein CASSLGLASNEQFF.

This chain uses TRBV6-5 with TRBJ2-2, with D tentatively TRBD2 (5 bases). V was clipped by 2 bases and J by 5 bases, with 6 bases between them. The CDR3 sequence is 13 residues long. Per germline, CDR1 MNHEY and CDR2 SVGAGI. The CDR3 DNA reads TGTGCCAGCAGTTACCGGGGAACCGGGGAGCTGTTTTTT. Amino acid sequence: CASSYRGTGELFF.

This clone is termed medium-sized. The chain links TRBV19 to TRBJ1-2; no firm D call. This CDR3 comprises 14 residues. Germline V gene lookup returns CDR1 LNHDA and CDR2 SQIVND (reference sequence). V dropped 2 bases and J dropped 4 bases, with 11 bases sitting between them. Written as DNA, the CDR3 is TGTGCCAGTAGTATATACGGCAACCCCTATGGCTACACCTTC. It is translated as CASSIYGNPYGYTF.